This T cell receptor beta chain originates from a study of blood T cell repertoires in COVID-19. The overall study: Spain, Italy and the United States supplied samples that represented acute and convalescent COVID-19. Sample material is recorded as cDNA or gDNA derived from T cells, B-cell-depleted T cells, or PBMCs.

In this sample, this clone turned up once. Between the trimmed V and J ends, which lost 3 bases and 0 bases, there was a span of 26 bases. Germline CDR1 and CDR2: KGHDR and SFDVKD. This CDR3 has 21 amino acids. In the original analysis: The authors estimated nucleated cell counts from reference gene primer amplification. Sequencing was performed with immunoSEQ multiplex PCR; in TCRdb, only in-frame clones are kept and a portion is missing. The V and J calls and the clone size are those of that table, but D and trimming were determined from the DNA. The sample consists of about 180,000 clones, about 85% of them appearing once.

The genes are TRBV24-1 and TRBJ2-4; maybe TRBD1 (5 bases). This clonotype originated in a woman in her thirties with active or convalescent COVID-19. Input material: peripheral blood. CDR3 loop: CATSDTSLGPCGELAKNIQYF. DNA of the CDR3: TGTGCCACCAGTGATACCTCCTTGGGGCCCTGTGGAGAATTAGCCAAAAACATTCAGTACTTC.